This TCR beta chain comes out of a study of blood T cell repertoires in COVID-19. Overall study: T cells, B-cell-depleted T cells, or PBMCs provided the cDNA or gDNA that served as material.

CDR3 length equals 14 residues. Trimming stripped 1 base from V and 4 bases from J, with 9 bases between. Germline V gene lookup returns CDR1 MGHRA and CDR2 YSYEKL. Original analysis: From reference gene primer amplification, estimates of nucleated cell counts were derived. Assay: immunoSEQ multiplex PCR; the TCRdb copy retains only in-frame clones and omits some. That table gives V, J and clone size, and the DNA gave D and trimming. The data hold fewer than 350,000 clones, with roughly 90% observed a single time. Adults between about 18 and 89 years of age took part from under 25 US areas. In assigning cohorts, the study relied on participant-reported clinical history.

The gene calls are TRBV4-1 and TRBJ2-3; a possible D gene is TRBD1 (6 bases). Input material: PBMCs or T cells enriched from blood (not recorded which). The origin of this receptor is a woman aged 30 to 39 who had recovered from COVID-19. This CDR3 reads CASSQAGGADTQYF. In nucleotides, the CDR3 is TGCGCCAGCAGCCAAGCTGGGGGCGCAGATACGCAGTATTTT.